This T cell receptor beta chain is from a study of shared clonotypes between healthy human individuals. CDR1 is MDHEN and CDR2 is SYDVKM in the germline V gene. Deletions cut 5 bases from V and 5 bases from J, with 9 bases between. The CDR3 has 12 residues. Profiled with immunoSEQ multiplex PCR; TCRdb holds only in-frame clones, not every one. The repertoire holds fewer than 1.8 million clones, about 98.5% seen once, with 0.36% in the top ten. The TCR was taken from a man aged 30-40 years in good health. The rearrangement links TRBV28 to TRBJ1-1; possible D gene TRBD1, 5 bases. The sequenced material came from naive CD4+ T cells sorted from blood. Stated subset: CD45RA+ positively selected. CDR3 in DNA: TGTGCCAGCAGTGTCCGGGGGACTGAAGCTTTCTTT. Its protein product is CASSVRGTEAFF. The full variable domain, its missing parts supplied by reference TRBV28 and TRBJ1-1, is DVKVTQSSRYLVKRTGEKVFLECVQDMDHENMFWYRQDPGLGLRLIYFSYDVKMKEKGDIPEGYSVSREKKERFSLILESASTNQTSMYLCASSVRGTEAFFGQGTRLTVV.